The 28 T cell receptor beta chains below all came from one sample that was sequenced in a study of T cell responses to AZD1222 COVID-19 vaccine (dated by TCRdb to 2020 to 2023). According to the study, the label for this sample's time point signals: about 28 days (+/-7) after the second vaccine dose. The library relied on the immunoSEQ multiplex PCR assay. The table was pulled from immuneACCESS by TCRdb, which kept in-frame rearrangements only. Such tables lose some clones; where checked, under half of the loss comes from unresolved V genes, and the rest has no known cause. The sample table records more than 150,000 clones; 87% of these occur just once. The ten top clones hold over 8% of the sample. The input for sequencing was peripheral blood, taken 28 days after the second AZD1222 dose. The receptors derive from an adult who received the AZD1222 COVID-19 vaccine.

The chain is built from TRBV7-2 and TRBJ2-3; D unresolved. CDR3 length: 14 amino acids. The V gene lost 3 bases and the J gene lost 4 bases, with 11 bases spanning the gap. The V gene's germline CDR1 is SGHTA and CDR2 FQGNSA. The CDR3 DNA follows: TGTGCCAGCAGCTTGCAGAGGTCCCCAGATACGCAGTATTTT. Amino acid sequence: CASSLQRSPDTQYF. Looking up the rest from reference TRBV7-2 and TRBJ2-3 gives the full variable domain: GAGVSQSPSNKVTEKGKDVELRCDPISGHTALYWYRQSLGQGLEFLIYFQGNSAPDKSGLPSDRFSAERTGGSVSTLTIQRTQQEDSAVYLCASSLQRSPDTQYFGPGTRLTVL.

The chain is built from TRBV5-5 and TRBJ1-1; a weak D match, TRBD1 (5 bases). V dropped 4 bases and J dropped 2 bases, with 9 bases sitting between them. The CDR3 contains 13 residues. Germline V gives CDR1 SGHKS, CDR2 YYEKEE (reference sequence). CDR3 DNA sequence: TGTGCCAGCAGCCTAGACAGTAACACTGAAGCTTTCTTT. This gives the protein CASSLDSNTEAFF.

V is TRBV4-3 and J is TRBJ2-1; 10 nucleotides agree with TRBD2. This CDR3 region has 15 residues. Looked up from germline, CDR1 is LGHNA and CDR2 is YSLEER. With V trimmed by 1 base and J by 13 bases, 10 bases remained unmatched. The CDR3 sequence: CASSQAGLAGVYQFF. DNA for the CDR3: TGCGCCAGCAGCCAAGCAGGTCTAGCGGGAGTTTACCAGTTCTTC.

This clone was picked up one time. CDR3 region: CASSIWDRGSEQYF. CDR3 in DNA: TGTGCCAGTAGCATCTGGGACAGGGGTTCGGAACAGTACTTC. The chain links TRBV19 to TRBJ2-7, with 10 bases lining up with TRBD1. The CDR3 runs 14 residues. Germline CDR1 LNHDA, CDR2 SQIVND (reference sequence). The trim removed 6 bases at V and 10 bases at J, leaving 12 bases unmatched.

The CDR3 is CASRQGQGYNEQFF. The CDR3 region has the DNA TGTGCCAGCAGACAGGGTCAGGGCTACAATGAGCAGTTCTTC. The J gene is TRBJ2-1, the V gene TRBV6-5, with D maybe TRBD1 (6 bases). Between the trimmed V and J ends, which lost 6 bases and 3 bases, there was a span of 12 bases. Per germline, CDR1 MNHEY and CDR2 SVGAGI. The CDR3 runs 14 residues.

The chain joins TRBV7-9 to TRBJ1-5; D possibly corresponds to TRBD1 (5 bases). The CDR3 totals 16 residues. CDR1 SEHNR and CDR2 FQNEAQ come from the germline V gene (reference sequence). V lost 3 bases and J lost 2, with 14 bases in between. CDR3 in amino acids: CASSFGAGEGNQPQHF. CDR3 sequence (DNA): TGTGCCAGCAGCTTTGGGGCGGGTGAGGGCAATCAGCCCCAGCATTTT.

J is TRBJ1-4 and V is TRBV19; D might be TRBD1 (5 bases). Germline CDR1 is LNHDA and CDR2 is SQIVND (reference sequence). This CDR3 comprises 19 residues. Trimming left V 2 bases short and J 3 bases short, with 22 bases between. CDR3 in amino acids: CASSIYNRGRDRPNEKLFF. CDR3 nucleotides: TGTGCCAGTAGTATATATAACCGCGGCAGGGACCGGCCTAATGAAAAACTGTTTTTT.

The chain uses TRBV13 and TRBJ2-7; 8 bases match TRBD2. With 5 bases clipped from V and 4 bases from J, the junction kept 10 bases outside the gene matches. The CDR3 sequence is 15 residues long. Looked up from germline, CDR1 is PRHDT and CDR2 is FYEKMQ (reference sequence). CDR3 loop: CASSRLGAGEYEQYF. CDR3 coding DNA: TGTGCCAGCAGCCGGTTGGGAGCGGGAGAATACGAGCAGTACTTC.

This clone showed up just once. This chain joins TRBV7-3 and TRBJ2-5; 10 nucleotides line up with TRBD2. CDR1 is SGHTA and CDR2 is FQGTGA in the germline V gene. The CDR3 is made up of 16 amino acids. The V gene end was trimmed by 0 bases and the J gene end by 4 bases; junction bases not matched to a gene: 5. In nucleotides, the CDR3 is TGTGCCAGCAGCTTAACGGGTGGACTAGCGGTAGAGACCCAGTACTTC. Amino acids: CASSLTGGLAVETQYF.

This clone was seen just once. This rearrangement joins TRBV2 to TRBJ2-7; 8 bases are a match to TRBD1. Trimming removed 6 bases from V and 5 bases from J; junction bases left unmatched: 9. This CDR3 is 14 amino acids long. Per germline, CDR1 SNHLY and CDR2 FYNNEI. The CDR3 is CASSYGTGNNEQYF. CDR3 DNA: TGTGCCAGCAGCTACGGGACAGGAAACAACGAGCAGTACTTC. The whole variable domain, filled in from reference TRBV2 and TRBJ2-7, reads EPEVTQTPSHQVTQMGQEVILRCVPISNHLYFYWYRQILGQKVEFLVSFYNNEISEKSEIFDDQFSVERPDGSNFTLKIRSTKLEDSAMYFCASSYGTGNNEQYFGPGTRLTVT.

CDR3 protein: CASSKADSALSPLHF. CDR3 DNA sequence: TGTGCCAGTTCCAAAGCAGACAGCGCTTTATCACCCCTCCACTTT. The chain links TRBV19 to TRBJ1-6; D possibly corresponds to TRBD1 (5 bases). The CDR3 is 15 amino acids. Germline V gene sequence: CDR1 LNHDA, CDR2 SQIVND (reference sequence). The V gene lost 8 bases and the J gene lost 10 bases, with 21 bases spanning the gap.

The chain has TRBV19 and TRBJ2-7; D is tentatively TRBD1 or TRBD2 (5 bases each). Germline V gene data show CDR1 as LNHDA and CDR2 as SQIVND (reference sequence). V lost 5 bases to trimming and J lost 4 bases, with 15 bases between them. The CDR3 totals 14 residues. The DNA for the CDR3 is TGTGCCAGTAGTGAGGGGCCGGCGCGTTACGAGCAGTACTTC. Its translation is CASSEGPARYEQYF.

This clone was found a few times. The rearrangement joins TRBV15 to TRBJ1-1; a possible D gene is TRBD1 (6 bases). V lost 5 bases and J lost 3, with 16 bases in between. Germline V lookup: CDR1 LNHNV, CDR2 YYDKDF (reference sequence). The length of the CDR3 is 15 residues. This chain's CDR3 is CATSRHRALDTEAFF. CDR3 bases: TGTGCCACCAGCCGACACAGGGCCCTTGACACTGAAGCTTTCTTT.

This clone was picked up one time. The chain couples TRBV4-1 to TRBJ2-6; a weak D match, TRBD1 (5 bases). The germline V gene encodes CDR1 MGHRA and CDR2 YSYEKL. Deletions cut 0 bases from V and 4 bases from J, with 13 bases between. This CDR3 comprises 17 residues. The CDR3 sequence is CASSQEPQGSGANVLTF. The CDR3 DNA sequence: TGCGCCAGCAGCCAAGAGCCTCAGGGTTCCGGGGCCAACGTCCTGACTTTC.

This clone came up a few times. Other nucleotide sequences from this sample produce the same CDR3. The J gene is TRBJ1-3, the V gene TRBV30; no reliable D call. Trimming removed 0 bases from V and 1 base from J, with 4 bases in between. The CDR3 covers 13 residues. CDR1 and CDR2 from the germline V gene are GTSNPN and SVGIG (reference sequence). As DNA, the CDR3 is TGTGCCTGGAGTGTAGGTTCTGGAAACACCATATATTTT. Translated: CAWSVGSGNTIYF.

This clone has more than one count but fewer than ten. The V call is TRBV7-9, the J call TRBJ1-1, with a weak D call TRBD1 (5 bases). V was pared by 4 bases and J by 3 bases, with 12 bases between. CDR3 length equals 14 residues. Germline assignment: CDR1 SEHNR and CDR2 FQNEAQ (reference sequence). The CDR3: CASSSGHFHTEAFF. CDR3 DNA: TGTGCCAGCAGCTCCGGACACTTCCACACTGAAGCTTTCTTT.

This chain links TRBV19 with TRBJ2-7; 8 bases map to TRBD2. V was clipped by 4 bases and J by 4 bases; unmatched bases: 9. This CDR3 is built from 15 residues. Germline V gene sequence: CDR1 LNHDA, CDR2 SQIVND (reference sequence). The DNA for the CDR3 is TGTGCCAGTAGTACCTCCGGGACTAGGGGATACGAGCAGTACTTC. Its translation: CASSTSGTRGYEQYF.

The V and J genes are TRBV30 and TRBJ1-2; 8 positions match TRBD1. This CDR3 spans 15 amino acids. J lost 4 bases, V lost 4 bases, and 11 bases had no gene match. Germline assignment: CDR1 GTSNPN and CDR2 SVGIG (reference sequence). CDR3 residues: CAWTLAPDRVYGYTF. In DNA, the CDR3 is TGTGCCTGGACCCTTGCCCCGGACAGGGTCTATGGCTACACCTTC.

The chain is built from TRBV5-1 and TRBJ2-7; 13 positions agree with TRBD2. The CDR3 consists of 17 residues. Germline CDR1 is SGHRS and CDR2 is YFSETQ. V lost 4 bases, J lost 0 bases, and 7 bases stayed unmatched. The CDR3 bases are TGCGCCAGCAGCATAGGGACTAGCGGGATGAGCTCCTACGAGCAGTACTTC. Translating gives CASSIGTSGMSSYEQYF.

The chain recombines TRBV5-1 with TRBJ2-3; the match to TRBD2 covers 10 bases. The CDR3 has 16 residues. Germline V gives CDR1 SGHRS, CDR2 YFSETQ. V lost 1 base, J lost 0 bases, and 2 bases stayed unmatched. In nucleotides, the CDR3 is TGCGCCAGCAGCTTGACTAGCGGGGTTAGCACAGATACGCAGTATTTT. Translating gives CASSLTSGVSTDTQYF.

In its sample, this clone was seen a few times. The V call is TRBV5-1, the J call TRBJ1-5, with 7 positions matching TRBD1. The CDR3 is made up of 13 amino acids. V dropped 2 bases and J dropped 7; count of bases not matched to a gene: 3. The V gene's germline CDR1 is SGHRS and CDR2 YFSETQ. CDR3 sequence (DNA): TGCGCCAGCAGCTTAGGGACAGACCAGCCCCAGCATTTT. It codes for CASSLGTDQPQHF.

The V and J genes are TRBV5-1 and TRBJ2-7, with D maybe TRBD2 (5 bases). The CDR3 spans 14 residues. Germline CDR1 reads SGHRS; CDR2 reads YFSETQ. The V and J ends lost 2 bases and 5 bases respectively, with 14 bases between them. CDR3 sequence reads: CASSLVGLRDEQYF. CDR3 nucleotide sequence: TGCGCCAGCAGCTTAGTAGGATTGCGGGACGAGCAGTACTTC.

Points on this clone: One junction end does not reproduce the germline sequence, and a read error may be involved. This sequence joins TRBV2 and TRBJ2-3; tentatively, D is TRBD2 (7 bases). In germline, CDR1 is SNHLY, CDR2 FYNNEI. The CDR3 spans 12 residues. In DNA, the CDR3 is TGTGCCAGCTCTCCCGAAGTGGGGGGGGCAGATTTT. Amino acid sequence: CASSPEVGGADF.

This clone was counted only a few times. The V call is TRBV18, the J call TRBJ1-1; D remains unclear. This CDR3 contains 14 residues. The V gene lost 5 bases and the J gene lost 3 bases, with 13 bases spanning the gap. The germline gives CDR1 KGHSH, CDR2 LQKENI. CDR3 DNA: TGTGCCAGCTCAACGTTCCGGGCCGACACTGAAGCTTTCTTT. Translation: CASSTFRADTEAFF.

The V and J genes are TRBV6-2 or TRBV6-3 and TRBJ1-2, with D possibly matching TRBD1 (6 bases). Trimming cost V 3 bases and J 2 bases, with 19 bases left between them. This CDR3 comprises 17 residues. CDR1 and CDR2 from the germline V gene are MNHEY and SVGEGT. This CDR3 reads CASSYLPTQGQNYGYTF. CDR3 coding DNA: TGTGCCAGCAGTTATCTACCGACACAGGGCCAAAACTATGGCTACACCTTC.

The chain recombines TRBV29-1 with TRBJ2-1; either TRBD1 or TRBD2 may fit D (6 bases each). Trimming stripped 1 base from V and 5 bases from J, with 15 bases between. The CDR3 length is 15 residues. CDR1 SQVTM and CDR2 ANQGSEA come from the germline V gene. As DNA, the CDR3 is TGCAGCGTTGAAGGGGGGGCGCCTAGCAACAATGAGCAGTTCTTC. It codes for CSVEGGAPSNNEQFF.

CDR3 residues: CSVVTSGGAYEQYF. CDR3 DNA sequence: TGCAGCGTTGTGACTAGCGGGGGAGCCTACGAGCAGTACTTC. V and J are TRBV29-1 and TRBJ2-7; 12 bases are a match to TRBD2. This CDR3 contains 14 residues. Germline V gene sequence: CDR1 SQVTM, CDR2 ANQGSEA. V lost 4 bases and J lost 2; bases outside the gene matches: 3.

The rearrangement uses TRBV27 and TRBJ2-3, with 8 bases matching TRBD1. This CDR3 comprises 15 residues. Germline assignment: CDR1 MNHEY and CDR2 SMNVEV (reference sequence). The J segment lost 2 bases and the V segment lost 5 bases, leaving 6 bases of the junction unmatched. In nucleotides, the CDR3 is TGTGCCAGCAGTCCGCAGGGGGCTCTCACAGATACGCAGTATTTT. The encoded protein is CASSPQGALTDTQYF.